These T cell receptor beta chains were read from a single sample in a study of PD-L1 blockade in urothelial cancer. Profiled with immunoSEQ multiplex PCR; TCRdb holds only in-frame clones, not every one. The sample includes some 52,000 clones, about 87% of them seen just once. Sequencing used PBMCs, obtained around atezolizumab (anti-PD-L1) treatment. The origin of the receptors is a man aged 40-55 years with urothelial cancer. CDR3s include the opening cysteine and the closing phenylalanine or tryptophan. The D gene is left open where the match is weak. A row's size may be missing; if present it is once, few, many or a size class.

TRBJ1-2	TRBV29-1	TRBD1	-	CSARGQGGDYGYTF	TGCAGCGCCCGCGGACAGGGAGGAGACTATGGCTACACCTTC
TRBJ1-5	TRBV27	-	-	CASSSVNQPQHF	TGTGCCAGCAGTTCTGTAAATCAGCCCCAGCATTTT
TRBJ1-1	TRBV5-4	-	-	CASTTTGTPNTEAFF	TGTGCCAGCACGACAACCGGGACACCAAACACTGAAGCTTTCTTT
TRBJ1-1	TRBV6-5	-	-	CASSPDKMEAFF	TGTGCCAGCAGTCCGGACAAGATGGAAGCTTTCTTT
TRBJ2-7	TRBV30	TRBD2	-	CAWRLAGGREQYF	TGTGCCTGGAGGCTGGCGGGAGGGAGGGAGCAGTACTTC
TRBJ2-7	TRBV6-1	-	-	CASSEEWRGFYEQYF	TGTGCCAGCAGTGAAGAGTGGCGGGGATTCTACGAGCAGTACTTC
TRBJ2-3	TRBV30	TRBD1	once	CAWSPLGQGPQYF	TGTGCCTGGAGTCCCCTCGGACAGGGACCGCAGTATTTT
TRBJ2-3	TRBV9	-	-	CASSVKSAGADTQYF	TGTGCCAGCAGCGTAAAGTCAGCCGGGGCAGATACGCAGTATTTT
TRBJ2-3	TRBV5-6	-	-	CASSLSAGTQYF	TGTGCCAGCAGCTTGTCTGCAGGTACGCAGTATTTT
TRBJ2-1	TRBV27	-	-	CASTRSGSREQFF	TGTGCCAGCACGAGGTCAGGGTCACGGGAGCAGTTCTTC
TRBJ1-1	TRBV5-1	-	-	CASSGEDGRNTEAFF	TGCGCCAGCAGCGGGGAGGACGGCCGGAACACTGAAGCTTTCTTT
TRBJ1-1	TRBV28	TRBD1	-	CASSLPRSGGTEAFF	TGTGCCAGCAGTTTACCTCGGTCAGGGGGCACTGAAGCTTTCTTT
TRBJ2-7	TRBV10-3	TRBD1	-	CAISESRDRGLEQYF	TGTGCCATCAGTGAGTCGAGGGACAGGGGCTTAGAGCAGTACTTC
TRBJ1-3	TRBV27	-	-	CASSPNGQDSGNTIYF	TGTGCCAGCAGTCCTAATGGACAAGACTCTGGAAACACCATATATTTT
TRBJ2-7	TRBV10-3	TRBD2	-	CAISEWRERGEQYF	TGTGCCATCAGTGAGTGGCGGGAGCGGGGGGAGCAGTACTTC
TRBJ2-1	TRBV15	-	-	CATSTPKTTYNEQFF	TGTGCCACCAGCACCCCGAAGACTACCTACAATGAGCAGTTCTTC
TRBJ1-5	TRBV18	TRBD1	-	CASSPLGQGSQPQHF	TGTGCCAGCTCACCCCTAGGACAGGGGAGTCAGCCCCAGCATTTT
TRBJ2-1	TRBV7-6	TRBD2	-	CASSPFRAGEVYHNEQFF	TGTGCCAGCAGTCCCTTCCGAGCGGGAGAAGTTTACCACAATGAGCAGTTCTTC
TRBJ2-1	TRBV7-3	TRBD2	once	CASSPRQASGRARVNNEQFF	TGTGCCAGCAGCCCTAGGCAGGCGAGCGGGAGGGCCAGAGTAAACAATGAGCAGTTCTTC
TRBJ2-3	TRBV6-1	-	-	CASRRAYTDTQYF	TGTGCCAGCAGGCGGGCGTACACAGATACGCAGTATTTT
TRBJ1-1	TRBV7-9	TRBD1	-	CASSDYRGTNTEAFF	TGTGCCAGCAGCGACTACAGGGGGACGAACACTGAAGCTTTCTTT
TRBJ2-7	TRBV11-2	TRBD1	-	CASSLDPGQAFYEQYF	TGTGCCAGCAGCTTAGATCCGGGACAGGCCTTCTACGAGCAGTACTTC
TRBJ2-1	TRBV9	TRBD2	once	CASSTPLAGGGRGDEQFF	TGTGCCAGCAGCACGCCACTAGCGGGAGGGGGTAGAGGCGATGAGCAGTTCTTC
TRBJ2-1	TRBV15	-	-	CATSGTSNNEQFF	TGTGCCACCAGCGGCACTAGCAACAATGAGCAGTTCTTC
TRBJ2-7	TRBV29-1	-	-	CSVRLYESSYEQYF	TGCAGCGTTCGGTTGTATGAGAGCTCCTACGAGCAGTACTTC
TRBJ2-1	TRBV4-1	-	-	CASSQGNGNRGEQFF	TGCGCCAGCAGCCAAGGGAATGGAAACAGAGGGGAGCAGTTCTTC
TRBJ2-3	TRBV11-1	-	-	CASSLTVQGSTDTQYF	TGTGCCAGCAGCTTAACAGTTCAGGGGAGCACAGATACGCAGTATTTT
TRBJ2-7	TRBV2	TRBD2	-	CASRGTSVSYEQYF	TGTGCCAGCAGGGGGACTAGCGTCTCCTACGAGCAGTACTTC
TRBJ1-5	TRBV7-8	TRBD1	few	CASSLDRGISQPQHF	TGTGCCAGCAGCTTAGACAGGGGGATTAGTCAGCCCCAGCATTTT
TRBJ2-1	TRBV5-4	TRBD2	-	CASSLVQLAGTYNEQFF	TGTGCCAGCAGCTTGGTTCAGCTAGCGGGAACATACAATGAGCAGTTCTTC
TRBJ1-5	TRBV28	TRBD1	-	CASSGHRGLSNQPQHF	TGTGCCAGCAGTGGACACAGGGGTCTTAGCAATCAGCCCCAGCATTTT
TRBJ2-5	TRBV6-5	TRBD1	-	CASKGGAGETQYF	TGTGCCAGCAAAGGGGGCGCGGGAGAGACCCAGTACTTC
TRBJ2-5	TRBV29-1	TRBD1	-	CSITDRGRGTQYF	TGCAGCATAACTGACAGGGGGCGGGGGACCCAGTACTTC
TRBJ1-2	TRBV30	-	-	CAWSRTANYGYTF	TGTGCCTGGAGCCGTACAGCTAACTATGGCTACACCTTC
TRBJ2-5	TRBV30	TRBD2	-	CAWSVGTSVNGETQYF	TGTGCCTGGAGTGTCGGGACTAGCGTTAACGGAGAGACCCAGTACTTC
TRBJ1-2	TRBV4-1	TRBD1	-	CASSLRDRDGYTF	TGCGCCAGCAGCCTCCGGGACAGGGATGGCTACACCTTC
TRBJ1-2	TRBV6-4	-	-	CASSDSTGQGSGYTF	TGTGCCAGCAGTGACTCAACGGGACAAGGGTCTGGCTACACCTTC
TRBJ1-4	TRBV4-2	-	-	CASSQGRGRVGGEKLFF	TGTGCCAGCAGCCAGGGCAGGGGCAGGGTGGGTGGCGAAAAACTGTTTTTT
TRBJ2-7	TRBV28	-	-	CASSLSVLGGNYEEQYF	TGTGCCAGCAGTTTAAGTGTTCTTGGCGGGAATTATGAAGAGCAGTACTTC
TRBJ2-1	TRBV4-1	TRBD1	once	CASSQDYETGRNNEQFF	TGCGCCAGCAGCCAAGATTACGAGACAGGGCGTAACAATGAGCAGTTCTTC